The 28 T cell receptor beta chains in this list originate from one sample, sequenced in a study of cytomegalovirus exposure and HLA in healthy donors. In the PCR, 60 Vbeta and 13 Jbeta primers were used. Sequencing was performed with immunoSEQ multiplex PCR; in TCRdb, only in-frame clones are kept and a portion is missing. The sample holds 130,000 or so clones, about four fifths seen once. The sample comprised PBMCs. Receptors originate from a woman aged 50 to 60 in good health and CMV-seropositive.

The gene calls are TRBV10-3 and TRBJ1-2, with a weak D call TRBD1 (5 bases). This CDR3 has 14 amino acids. The V gene lost 6 bases and the J gene lost 6 bases, with 17 bases spanning the gap. Germline V gene lookup returns CDR1 ENHRY and CDR2 SYGVKD. CDR3 residues: CAIRDLRGDNGYTF. The CDR3 DNA reads as TGTGCCATCAGGGACCTCCGGGGGGATAATGGCTACACCTTC.

The chain links TRBV6-6 to TRBJ2-3, with 9 positions matching TRBD2. V was clipped by 2 bases and J by 2 bases; unmatched bases: 5. The CDR3 totals 16 residues. Germline V gene data show CDR1 as MNHNY and CDR2 as SVGAGI (reference sequence). The CDR3 is CASSYLLAGTTDTQYF. DNA of the CDR3: TGTGCCAGCAGTTACCTTCTAGCGGGAACCACAGATACGCAGTATTTT.

This clone showed up just a few times. J is TRBJ2-3 and V is TRBV4-3, with TRBD2 identical over 8 bases. Germline CDR1 LGHNA, CDR2 YSLEER. V dropped 1 base and J dropped 3; count of bases not matched to a gene: 9. There are 17 residues in the CDR3. CDR3 nucleotide sequence: TGCGCCAGCAGCCAAGGGCTCGGGGGGGCAGGAACAGATACGCAGTATTTT. Amino acids: CASSQGLGGAGTDTQYF.

The chain joins TRBV6-1 to TRBJ2-5; 10 bases fit TRBD2. V shed 3 bases and J 5 bases; nucleotides not matched to a gene: 6. The germline V gene has CDR1 MNHNS and CDR2 SASEGT. This CDR3 comprises 15 residues. The CDR3 spells CASSEIAGGPETQYF. CDR3 sequence (DNA): TGTGCCAGCAGTGAGATAGCGGGGGGCCCGGAGACCCAGTACTTC.

The genes are TRBV6-1 and TRBJ1-5; tentatively, D is TRBD1 (5 bases). Trimming shortened V by 2 bases and J by 0 bases, and 20 bases separated the two germline ends. Germline V gene data show CDR1 as MNHNS and CDR2 as SASEGT. CDR3 length: 19 residues. DNA for the CDR3: TGTGCCAGCAGTGAAAGTGTGGGACTCGGGTTCTATAGCAATCAGCCCCAGCATTTT. Protein: CASSESVGLGFYSNQPQHF.

CDR3 sequence: CASSHLWRGPKNIQYF. Here the CDR3 DNA reads TGCGCCAGCAGCCACCTCTGGCGGGGGCCCAAAAACATTCAGTACTTC. V usage is TRBV4-1 and J usage is TRBJ2-4, with a weak D call TRBD2 (7 bases). The CDR3 extends over 16 amino acids. Germline V lookup: CDR1 MGHRA, CDR2 YSYEKL. Trimming cost V 3 bases and J 2 bases, with 14 bases left between them.

Only a few counts were recorded for this clone. V usage is TRBV6-4 and J usage is TRBJ1-5, with D possibly TRBD1 on 6 matching bases. There are 13 residues in the CDR3. Germline loops: CDR1 MRHNA, CDR2 SNTAGT. Between the trimmed V and J ends, which lost 6 bases and 6 bases, there was a span of 12 bases. CDR3 region: CASRPLQGQPQHF. The CDR3 region has the DNA TGTGCCAGCAGGCCCCTACAGGGTCAGCCCCAGCATTTT.

This chain connects TRBV2 to TRBJ1-5; 8 bases align to TRBD1. The germline V gene has CDR1 SNHLY and CDR2 FYNNEI. The junction had 5 bases not matched to a gene; V was cut back by 0 bases and J by 1 base. The CDR3 length is 17 residues. The CDR3 protein is CASSEAQTGVSNQPQHF. The CDR3 DNA sequence: TGTGCCAGCAGTGAAGCGCAGACAGGGGTGAGCAATCAGCCCCAGCATTTT.

The chain employs TRBV10-3 and TRBJ2-5; 10 bases align to TRBD1. The CDR3 totals 12 residues. Germline CDR1 and CDR2: ENHRY and SYGVKD. The ends lost 6 bases at V and 5 bases at J; junction bases unmatched: 0. In DNA form, the CDR3 reads TGTGCCATCAGGGGACAGGGGGAGACCCAGTACTTC. It encodes CAIRGQGETQYF.

In this sample, this clone turned up a few times. The rearrangement uses TRBV10-3 and TRBJ2-7; the D gene is possibly TRBD2 (5 bases). The CDR3 runs 14 residues. Trimming removed 2 bases from V and 0 bases from J, with 8 bases in between. Germline values: CDR1 ENHRY, CDR2 SYGVKD. CDR3 region: CAISEPGYSYEQYF. For the CDR3, the DNA is TGTGCCATCAGTGAGCCGGGATACTCCTACGAGCAGTACTTC.

The rearrangement joins TRBV9 to TRBJ2-1, with 8 bases matching TRBD2. V was clipped by 0 bases and J by 6 bases; unmatched bases: 8. The length of the CDR3 is 16 residues. Germline-derived CDR1 and CDR2 are SGDLS and YYNGEE. CDR3 in DNA: TGTGCCAGCAGCGTAGGAAACGGGGGGGCTTGCAATGAGCAGTTCTTC. It encodes CASSVGNGGACNEQFF. Complete variable domain (other parts from reference TRBV9 and TRBJ2-1): DSGVTQTPKHLITATGQRVTLRCSPRSGDLSVYWYQQSLDQGLQFLIQYYNGEERAKGNILERFSAQQFPDLHSELNLSSLELGDSALYFCASSVGNGGACNEQFFGPGTRLTVL.

CDR3 loop: CAWSLTGAHSNQPQHF. The CDR3 DNA reads as TGTGCCTGGAGTTTGACAGGGGCCCATAGCAATCAGCCCCAGCATTTT. The gene calls are TRBV30 and TRBJ1-5; TRBD1 matches 8 bases. Trimming removed 2 bases from V and 0 bases from J; junction bases left unmatched: 6. The CDR3 totals 16 residues. From germline, CDR1 is GTSNPN and CDR2 SVGIG (reference sequence).

This chain joins TRBV6-5 and TRBJ2-5; weak D call: TRBD1 (7 bases). The J call may be in error: the DNA end matches TRBJ2-7 better. The CDR3 runs 15 residues. CDR1 and CDR2 from the germline V gene are MNHEY and SVGAGI. CDR3 nucleotides: TGTGCCAGCAGCCCCTCCCAGGGGGGCAAGTACGAGCAGTACTTC. The encoded protein is CASSPSQGGKYEQYF.

The V call is TRBV6-5, the J call TRBJ1-4; 7 bases fit TRBD1. V lost 5 bases to trimming and J lost 5 bases; unmatched junction nucleotides: 5. Germline V gene lookup returns CDR1 MNHEY and CDR2 SVGAGI. The CDR3 is made up of 14 amino acids. CDR3 bases: TGTGCCAGCAGTAACCAGGGGGACAATGAAAAACTGTTTTTT. As protein: CASSNQGDNEKLFF.

The chain combines TRBV11-1 with TRBJ1-2; 7 nucleotides line up with TRBD1. V shed 2 bases and J 4 bases; nucleotides not matched to a gene: 4. Germline V lookup: CDR1 SGHAT, CDR2 FQDESV (reference sequence). The CDR3 runs 14 residues. Here the CDR3 reads CASSLKGAVYGYTF. CDR3 coding DNA: TGTGCCAGCAGCTTAAAGGGGGCGGTCTATGGCTACACCTTC.

The rearrangement uses TRBV6-5 and TRBJ2-7, with D perhaps TRBD1 (7 bases). Between the trimmed V and J ends, which lost 6 bases and 4 bases, there was a span of 13 bases. In germline, CDR1 is MNHEY, CDR2 SVGAGI. The CDR3 covers 13 residues. In nucleotides, the CDR3 is TGTGCCAGCAGCTCGACAGGGAGGTACGAGCAGTACTTC. It encodes CASSSTGRYEQYF.

The V and J genes are TRBV7-9 and TRBJ2-7, with 8 positions matching TRBD1. J lost 5 bases, V lost 6 bases, and 9 bases had no gene match. The germline gives CDR1 SEHNR, CDR2 FQNEAQ (reference sequence). The CDR3 is made up of 14 amino acids. The CDR3 DNA sequence: TGTGCCAGCAGGCCTAGCAGGGGGCAGAACGAGCAGTACTTC. It yields the protein CASRPSRGQNEQYF.

This clone appeared once. V usage is TRBV5-6 and J usage is TRBJ1-1; no clear D. The CDR3 is made up of 14 amino acids. V lost 0 bases to trimming and J lost 3 bases, with 9 bases between them. Germline CDR1 SGHDT, CDR2 YYEEEE. The CDR3 region is CASSLAPRDTEAFF. The CDR3 coding sequence is TGTGCCAGCAGCTTGGCCCCCCGGGACACTGAAGCTTTCTTT.

This chain connects TRBV6-1 to TRBJ2-1, with 8 positions matching TRBD1. The V gene's germline CDR1 is MNHNS and CDR2 SASEGT. With 4 bases clipped from V and 0 bases from J, the junction kept 2 bases outside the gene matches. The CDR3 consists of 15 residues. CDR3 DNA sequence: TGTGCCAGCAGTGTTACAGGGGGCTCCTACAATGAGCAGTTCTTC. Amino acids: CASSVTGGSYNEQFF.

This clone was seen a few times. V usage is TRBV7-2 and J usage is TRBJ2-1; D gene unclear. The V gene's germline CDR1 is SGHTA and CDR2 FQGNSA. V lost 5 bases to trimming and J lost 9 bases, with 8 bases between them. The CDR3 is 11 amino acids. CDR3 sequence reads: CASSQPGEQFF. CDR3 coding DNA: TGTGCCAGCAGCCAACCGGGTGAGCAGTTCTTC.

This clone was observed a single time. The chain uses TRBV5-6 and TRBJ2-5; TRBD2 matches 8 bases. The J segment lost 1 base and the V segment lost 5 bases, leaving 4 bases of the junction unmatched. Germline CDR1 SGHDT, CDR2 YYEEEE. The CDR3 has 14 residues. CDR3 loop: CASSHGGGQETQYF. CDR3 coding DNA: TGTGCCAGCAGTCACGGGGGGGGCCAAGAGACCCAGTACTTC.

Points on this clone: Distinct nucleotide sequences in the sample also encode this CDR3. The V call is TRBV7-9, the J call TRBJ2-5; D perhaps matches TRBD2 (5 bases). The J call may be in error: the DNA end matches TRBJ2-7 better. Germline V CDR1 and CDR2: SEHNR, FQNEAQ (reference sequence). The CDR3 loop spans 14 amino acids. The CDR3 DNA follows: TGTGCCAGCAGCTTATCCGGGGTGACCTACGAGCAGTACTTC. It encodes CASSLSGVTYEQYF.

The CDR3 DNA follows: TGTGCCAGCAGTGGGAGTGGCGGGACCCAGGAGACCCAGTACTTC. It specifies CASSGSGGTQETQYF. V usage is TRBV27 and J usage is TRBJ2-5; D perhaps matches TRBD2 (6 bases). V gave up 5 bases and J gave up 5 bases, with 18 bases separating them. Germline assignment: CDR1 MNHEY and CDR2 SMNVEV (reference sequence). The CDR3 runs to 15 residues.

The V and J genes are TRBV29-1 and TRBJ2-7, with D perhaps TRBD1 (6 bases). This CDR3 is 18 amino acids long. V was shortened by 3 bases and J by 4 bases, with 28 bases between the two germline ends. Per germline, CDR1 SQVTM and CDR2 ANQGSEA. The CDR3 loop reads CSVEARQGRYLNSYEQYF. The CDR3 bases are TGCAGCGTTGAGGCGCGGCAGGGGCGCTACCTTAACTCTTACGAGCAGTACTTC.

The chain couples TRBV18 to TRBJ2-5; possible D gene TRBD2, 6 bases. Between the trimmed V and J ends, which lost 3 bases and 3 bases, there was a span of 14 bases. The CDR3 runs to 15 residues. Germline lookup yields CDR1 KGHSH and CDR2 LQKENI. The CDR3 DNA reads TGTGCCAGCTCACCCCCAGGCGGGGCCAAAGAGACCCAGTACTTC. Residues: CASSPPGGAKETQYF.

The chain links TRBV4-3 to TRBJ1-4; D gene uncertain. Trimming pared 4 bases from V and 8 bases from J, leaving 11 bases between. Per the germline V gene, CDR1 is LGHNA and CDR2 is YSLEER. The CDR3 spans 13 residues. The CDR3 DNA follows: TGCGCCAGCAGCCCCTTCGGAGGGGAAAAACTGTTTTTT. The encoded protein is CASSPFGGEKLFF.

For the CDR3, the DNA is TGCGCCAGCAGCGCCCGCCCGCTCGGGACAGGGAGAGGGCAAGAGACCCAGTACTTC. Translating gives CASSARPLGTGRGQETQYF. The chain is built from TRBV5-1 and TRBJ2-5; 9 bases are shared with TRBD1. The CDR3 extends over 19 amino acids. Germline CDR1 is SGHRS and CDR2 is YFSETQ. V lost 4 bases to trimming and J lost 2 bases; unmatched junction nucleotides: 18. Variable domain in full (rest from reference TRBV5-1 and TRBJ2-5): KAGVTQTPRYLIKTRGQQVTLSCSPISGHRSVSWYQQTPGQGLQFLFEYFSETQRNKGNFPGRFSGRQFSNSRSEMNVSTLELGDSALYLCASSARPLGTGRGQETQYFGPGTRLLVL.

In this sample, this clone turned up once. The chain uses TRBV29-1 and TRBJ1-1; TRBD1 matches 9 bases. V trimming: 7 bases; J trimming: 5 bases; junction bases outside the gene matches: 2. Germline V gene data show CDR1 as SQVTM and CDR2 as ANQGSEA. The CDR3 consists of 11 residues. CDR3 sequence: CSAGQGTEAFF. The CDR3 region has the DNA TGCAGCGCGGGACAGGGAACTGAAGCTTTCTTT.